The 12 T cell receptor beta chains given below trace back to one sample, sequenced in a study of beta chain features in type 1 diabetes. As every portion of the isolated RNA was reverse transcribed, the sequencing read expressed TCRB transcripts. Repertoires were generated with immunoSEQ multiplex PCR, while TCRdb's copy carries only in-frame clones and drops some. The repertoire holds hundreds of thousands of clones, with less than 20% as singletons. Material for sequencing was naive CD4+ T cells from blood. These receptors all come from a man aged 18 to 29 in good health.

Notes on this clone: Different DNA sequences within this sample yield the same CDR3. This rearrangement joins TRBV28 to TRBJ2-7; D is undetermined. CDR3 length: 11 residues. Per the germline V gene, CDR1 is MDHEN and CDR2 is SYDVKM. The V end was cut by 6 bases, the J end by 3 bases, with 6 bases between. The CDR3 nucleotides read TGTGCCAGCAGCTCAAGCTACGAGCAGTACTTC. Encoded protein: CASSSSYEQYF.

The table lists this clone with a count of one. The rearrangement joins TRBV15 to TRBJ2-3; D perhaps matches TRBD2 (5 bases). The CDR3 covers 15 residues. V was shortened by 0 bases and J by 5 bases, with 12 bases between the two germline ends. Germline V gives CDR1 LNHNV, CDR2 YYDKDF (reference sequence). The CDR3 DNA reads TGTGCCACCAGCAGAGAGACTGGGAGTGTAGATACGCAGTATTTT. Translating gives CATSRETGSVDTQYF.

The V call is TRBV7-8, the J call TRBJ2-3; either TRBD1 or TRBD2 may supply D (6 bases each). V lost 1 base and J lost 3, with 11 bases in between. Looked up from germline, CDR1 is SGHVS and CDR2 is FQNEAQ. This CDR3 has 15 amino acids. CDR3 in DNA: TGTGCCAGCAGCTTAGGGGGGGCTCGAACAGATACGCAGTATTTT. Amino acids: CASSLGGARTDTQYF.

In this sample, this clone turned up a few times. The V gene is TRBV19, the J gene TRBJ1-4; 7 bases are shared with TRBD1. The V gene end was trimmed by 2 bases and the J gene end by 5 bases; junction bases not matched to a gene: 2. This CDR3 has 14 residues. CDR1 and CDR2 (germline): LNHDA, SQIVND (reference sequence). This chain's CDR3 is CASSILDRNEKLFF. The CDR3 DNA is TGTGCCAGTAGTATATTGGACAGGAATGAAAAACTGTTTTTT.

The V call is TRBV5-6, the J call TRBJ1-2, with 7 bases that match TRBD1. With V trimmed by 3 bases and J by 4 bases, 6 bases remained unmatched. The CDR3 runs to 14 residues. Germline V CDR1 and CDR2: SGHDT, YYEEEE. CDR3 DNA sequence: TGTGCCAGCAGCTCGGGGGGACAGCTCTATGGCTACACCTTC. Amino acid sequence: CASSSGGQLYGYTF.

The gene calls are TRBV4-1 and TRBJ2-3; possible D gene TRBD2, 6 bases. Germline V gene data show CDR1 as MGHRA and CDR2 as YSYEKL. The V gene lost 4 bases and the J gene lost 5 bases, with 19 bases spanning the gap. The CDR3 consists of 16 residues. The CDR3 sequence: CASSPEGLLVVDTQYF. CDR3 bases: TGCGCCAGCAGCCCCGAGGGACTTTTAGTAGTAGATACGCAGTATTTT.

This clone has only a few counts. The rearrangement uses TRBV5-4 and TRBJ2-5, with 12 bases fitting TRBD2. The CDR3 is 18 amino acids. Germline V lookup: CDR1 SGHNT, CDR2 YYREEE (reference sequence). V trimming: 3 bases; J trimming: 2 bases; junction bases outside the gene matches: 11. The CDR3, as DNA: TGTGCCAGCAGCTCACCGGGACTAGCGGGTCTTATTCAAGAGACCCAGTACTTC. It encodes CASSSPGLAGLIQETQYF.

This clone was seen a few times. The rearrangement uses TRBV18 and TRBJ2-6; the D call may be TRBD1 or TRBD2 (6 bases each). The CDR3 is 17 residues long. The ends were cut back, 3 bases at V and 0 bases at J, with 12 bases in the middle. Germline CDR1 reads KGHSH; CDR2 reads LQKENI. Written as DNA, the CDR3 is TGTGCCAGCTCACCGCAACAGGGAGGCTCTGGGGCCAACGTCCTGACTTTC. Amino acids: CASSPQQGGSGANVLTF.

This chain links TRBV6-5 with TRBJ2-7; 9 nucleotides line up with TRBD2. V dropped 0 bases and J dropped 4; count of bases not matched to a gene: 7. This CDR3 has 16 amino acids. From germline, CDR1 is MNHEY and CDR2 SVGAGI. In DNA form, the CDR3 reads TGTGCCAGCAGTTACTCGCTCCAGCGGGGGGCGTACGAGCAGTACTTC. This encodes CASSYSLQRGAYEQYF.

In this sample, this clone turned up a few times. J is TRBJ2-7 and V is TRBV29-1; 9 nucleotides align to TRBD1. With V trimmed by 2 bases and J by 4 bases, 3 bases remained unmatched. This CDR3 is 13 amino acids long. The germline gives CDR1 SQVTM, CDR2 ANQGSEA. The DNA of the CDR3 is TGCAGCGTTGAAACAGGGGGCAAGTACGAGCAGTACTTC. Encoded protein: CSVETGGKYEQYF.

The chain is built from TRBV4-2 and TRBJ2-5; TRBD1 matches 11 bases. V lost 3 bases and J lost 11; bases outside the gene matches: 11. Germline CDR1 reads LGHNA; CDR2 reads YNFKEQ. The CDR3 is 15 amino acids. The CDR3 DNA reads as TGTGCCAGCAGCCATGCGGACAGGGGGCTTGGAGAGCAGTACTTC. It specifies CASSHADRGLGEQYF.

This chain links TRBV18 with TRBJ2-7; D might be TRBD1 (6 bases). CDR1 is KGHSH, CDR2 LQKENI, per germline. This CDR3 has 14 amino acids. The V and J ends lost 2 bases and 7 bases respectively, with 15 bases between them. The CDR3 DNA reads as TGTGCCAGCTCACCATCCATGGGGGCGTCAGAGCAGTACTTC. It translates to CASSPSMGASEQYF.